Sequencing of this T cell receptor beta chain was carried out in a study of technical replicates of blood from several donors. This clone was found a few times. The data were produced by immunoSEQ multiplex PCR, yet TCRdb's version contains in-frame clones alone and is incomplete. The sample contains tens of thousands of clones, around 91% of which appear only once. Per germline, CDR1 SGHNT and CDR2 YYREEE (reference sequence). V lost 2 bases and J 8 bases, leaving 10 bases between the germline ends. The CDR3 spans 12 residues. This chain uses TRBV5-4 with TRBJ1-1, with D unclear. Sequenced input: T cells isolated from PBMCs. This sequence was found in a human donor in good health. CDR3 bases: TGTGCCAGCAGCTTTGGGAGCAGAGAAGCTTTCTTT. This gives the protein CASSFGSREAFF.